The source of this T cell receptor (beta chain) is a study of Graves' ophthalmopathy and Graves' hyperthyroidism. Ophthalmopathy donors showed moderate-to-severe activity, CAS ≥3, NOSPECS ≥4 and a duration under 3 months. Certain patients were not enrolled. These were patients with other autoimmune diseases, uncontrolled infections, pregnancy or lactation. The diagnosis was founded upon clinical symptoms, serum thyroxine, TRAb, thyroid ultrasound and orbital computed tomography. The starting material, 10 ml of fresh peripheral blood, provided the PBMCs. This clonotype was recorded many times. Using RNA transcripts, the TCR beta CDR3 regions were amplified. Second-round multiplex PCR came after first-round RT-PCR with HTBI primers. TCRdb redid the calling of the multiplex PCR reads with MiXCR, one entry per CDR3 protein. The sample records approximately 210,000 distinct CDR3 sequences, under 30% being singletons.

Germline V lookup: CDR1 MNHNS, CDR2 SASEGT. This CDR3 comprises 14 residues. V dropped 3 bases and J dropped 2 bases, with 8 bases sitting between them. The clonotype comes from a man in his fifties or sixties with Graves' ophthalmopathy. The rearrangement links TRBV6-1 to TRBJ1-5; no reliable D call. Material: peripheral blood. The CDR3 loop reads CASSDRRGNQPQHF. The CDR3 bases are TGTGCCAGCAGTGACAGACGGGGCAATCAGCCCCAGCATTTT.